The clone carrying this T cell receptor (beta chain) was seen more than once but under ten times. This sample stems from a study of cytomegalovirus exposure and HLA in healthy donors. Germline lookup yields CDR1 MGHRA and CDR2 YSYEKL. V lost 2 bases, J lost 10 bases, and 14 bases lay in between. The CDR3 length is 13 residues. The PCR ran on 60 Vbeta and 13 Jbeta primers. Using immunoSEQ multiplex PCR, the repertoire was profiled, and TCRdb retains in-frame clones only, with some absent. The repertoire holds 150,000 to 200,000 clones, around 75% seen once, with 5% to 6% in the top ten. Sequenced sample: PBMCs. The chain uses TRBV4-1 and TRBJ1-1, with a weak D call TRBD1 (6 bases). This TCR was sampled from a woman aged 30 to 39 in good health and CMV-seropositive. The CDR3 nucleotides read TGCGCCAGCAGCCAAAACACAGGGAAGGGAGCTTTCTTT. It yields the protein CASSQNTGKGAFF.